This is a list of T cell receptor beta chains from one sample in a study of early T cells in non-severe SARS-CoV-2 infection. TCRdb re-derived calls from the 5' RACE reads in MiXCR, one entry per CDR3 protein. The sample consists of around 65,000 distinct CDR3 sequences, about 12% of them appearing once. Source: whole blood, taken at baseline. These receptors were taken from an adult who was a healthcare worker with PCR-confirmed SARS-CoV-2 infection or an uninfected control (not recorded which). Both conserved end residues are part of each CDR3. A D gene is named only where the DNA matches it firmly. Clone sizes are given selectively: once, few, many, or a class where the clone is expanded.

j_call d_call clone_size v_call cdr3_nt cdr3_aa
TRBJ2-7 TRBD1 few TRBV7-7 TGTGCTAGCAGCCGTGGGACAGGGGGCGAGCAGTACTTC CASSRGTGGEQYF
TRBJ1-2 TRBD1 few TRBV12-3/TRBV12-4 TGTGCCAGCAGTGGACAGGGACTTAGCTACACCTTC CASSGQGLSYTF
TRBJ2-3 NA few TRBV30 TGTGCCTGGAGTGGAGGGTTCACAGATACGCAGTATTTT CAWSGGFTDTQYF
TRBJ2-5 NA NA TRBV11-2 TGTGCCAGCAGGGCGAACCCGCCGGGGCAGGGGTTCCGAGAGACCCAGTACTTC CASRANPPGQGFRETQYF
TRBJ2-7 TRBD1 many TRBV5-4 TGTGCCAGCAGCTTGACTCAGGGGGCCTACGAGCAGTACTTC CASSLTQGAYEQYF
TRBJ1-1 NA few TRBV21-1 TGTGCCAGCAGCAGGTTGGACGCCGAAGCTTTCTTT CASSRLDAEAFF
TRBJ2-7 NA few TRBV11-2 TGTGCCAGCAGCTTAGACGTGGGGGGAAGGGAGCAGTACTTC CASSLDVGGREQYF
TRBJ2-7 TRBD1 few TRBV12-3/TRBV12-4 TGTGCCAGCAGTTTGGACAGGGGATGGTACGAGCAGTACTTC CASSLDRGWYEQYF
TRBJ2-3 TRBD1 NA TRBV7-9 TGTGCCAGCAGCTCGACCGACAGGGGGTACGGCACAGATACGCAGTATTTT CASSSTDRGYGTDTQYF
TRBJ2-1 NA many TRBV7-9 TGTGCCAGCAGCCCAACGGTGGCTAACGATGAGCAGTTCTTC CASSPTVANDEQFF
TRBJ2-3 NA few TRBV10-1 TGCGCCAGCAGTGAGTCGATACCGGCAACAGATACGCAGTATTTT CASSESIPATDTQYF
TRBJ1-1 NA many TRBV6-2/TRBV6-3 TGTGCCAGCAGTTACAACCCAGAAACTGAAGCTTTCTTT CASSYNPETEAFF
TRBJ2-1 TRBD2 few TRBV5-1 TGCGCCAGCAGCCTGACTAGCGGGAATGACAATGAGCAGTTCTTC CASSLTSGNDNEQFF
TRBJ2-7 TRBD1 NA TRBV6-6 TGTGCCAGCAGTTACTCGGACAGGGGGCAGTACTTC CASSYSDRGQYF
TRBJ1-3 NA NA TRBV28 TGTGCCAGCAGACTGGGGGGCTCTGGAAACACCATATATTTT CASRLGGSGNTIYF
TRBJ1-1 NA many TRBV29-1 TGCAGCGTTGAAGATCGAGGTTATTACACTGAAGCTTTCTTT CSVEDRGYYTEAFF
TRBJ1-1 NA few TRBV5-1 TGCGCCAGCAGCTTGCATACAGGTTTAAACACTGAAGCTTTCTTT CASSLHTGLNTEAFF
TRBJ1-1 NA NA TRBV7-9 TGTGCCAGCAGCATAGCGACAGGCCTGAACACTGAAGCTTTCTTT CASSIATGLNTEAFF
TRBJ1-1 NA few TRBV28 TGTGCCAGCAGCACCGGGACATGGGGTGAAGCTTTCTTT CASSTGTWGEAFF
TRBJ2-7 TRBD2 few TRBV27 TGTGCCAGCAGTTTAGGGTGGGGTAGCGGGGATCGTTTTGGGGAGCAGTACTTC CASSLGWGSGDRFGEQYF
TRBJ1-2 NA NA TRBV7-9 TGTGCCAGCAGCTTAGTTCAGGTCGGATATGGCTACACCTTC CASSLVQVGYGYTF
TRBJ2-1 NA few TRBV15 TGTGCCACCAGCAGGGGAGATGAGCAGTTCTTC CATSRGDEQFF
TRBJ2-1 NA NA TRBV7-8 TGTGCCAGCAGCTTAGGGACCCTCTCCTACAATGAGCAGTTCTTC CASSLGTLSYNEQFF
TRBJ2-7 TRBD1 many TRBV30 TGTGCCTGGCACCCGACAGGGGACTCCTACGAGCAGTACTTC CAWHPTGDSYEQYF
TRBJ2-7 TRBD1 NA TRBV10-3 TGTGCCATCAGAAGGGACAGCTACGAGCAGTACTTC CAIRRDSYEQYF
TRBJ2-3 NA NA TRBV19 TGTGCCAGTAGTATTTCCCGCACAGATACGCAGTATTTT CASSISRTDTQYF
TRBJ1-1 NA NA TRBV30 TGTGCCTGGAGTCGGGGCACTGAAGCTTTCTTT CAWSRGTEAFF
TRBJ2-7 NA NA TRBV6-2/TRBV6-3 TGTGCCAGCAGTTACGAATCGGGATACGAGCAGTACTTC CASSYESGYEQYF
TRBJ2-5 NA NA TRBV20-1 TGCAGTGCCCCGTCGGGGCAAGAGACCCAGTACTTC CSAPSGQETQYF
TRBJ2-3 TRBD2 many TRBV30 TGTGCCTGGAAAAAGGCGGGAGGGCCAGATACGCAGTATTTT CAWKKAGGPDTQYF
TRBJ2-3 TRBD2 many TRBV9 TGTGCCAGCAGCGCACGGACTAGCGGGGGGTCAGATACGCAGTATTTT CASSARTSGGSDTQYF
TRBJ2-1 TRBD2 few TRBV28 TGTGCCAGCAACCCAAGACTAGCGGGAGGTTCTGAGCAGTTCTTC CASNPRLAGGSEQFF
TRBJ2-5 NA few TRBV7-2 TGTGCCAGCAGCTTAGTCCAGCCCGGACAAGAGACCCAGTACTTC CASSLVQPGQETQYF
TRBJ2-1 NA once TRBV11-2 TGTGCCAGCAGCCCCTGGGATATGGAGCAGTTCTTC CASSPWDMEQFF
TRBJ2-1 NA NA TRBV27 TGTGCCAGCAGATGGCGGAGCTCCTACAATGAGCAGTTCTTC CASRWRSSYNEQFF
TRBJ1-1 NA few TRBV27 TGTGCCAGCACCCCAGGGAGTGGTGGCACTGAAGCTTTCTTT CASTPGSGGTEAFF
TRBJ1-2 TRBD1 many TRBV7-8 TGTGCCAGCAGCCGGGACAGTACAGAAGATGGCTACACCTTC CASSRDSTEDGYTF
TRBJ1-1 NA NA TRBV18 TGTGCCAGCTCAGAAGGGCTGAACCTCCCGGGGACTGAAGCTTTCTTT CASSEGLNLPGTEAFF
TRBJ1-6 NA many TRBV6-2/TRBV6-3 TGTGCCAGCAGTCTAAGGGGAATGGGGACGACAGCCTATAATTCACCCCTCCACTTT CASSLRGMGTTAYNSPLHF
TRBJ2-3 NA few TRBV28 TGTGCCAGCAGTTTAGATGGGGGACCCCCGGACGAGCAGTATTTT CASSLDGGPPDEQYF
TRBJ1-5 NA few TRBV19 TGTGCCAGTAGTCAGTATTATAGCAATCAGCCCCAGCATTTT CASSQYYSNQPQHF